The entry below gives a single TCR beta chain sequence along with its context. This clonotype was recorded only once. This receptor's antigen is unknown. Base-call qualities are not available, and no considerably larger clone is one nucleotide away. One read provides weak support. There are 14 amino acids in the CDR3, from cysteine to phenylalanine inclusive. CDR3 DNA only is kept here, 42 bases in frame from base 1. Based on the germline V gene (reference sequence), the CDR1 and CDR2 sequences are SGHNT and YYREEE. For this chain, trimming is 3 bases at the V end and 4 bases at the J end, and the number of junction bases without a gene match is 5. The source of the sample is a study of vaccination and CD4 T cells after COVID-19 (dated by TCRdb to between 2021 and 2022). In the study overall: Convalescent patients had a positive SARS-CoV-2 result on nasal swab PCR, and of these patients, under ten had mild disease and one had severe disease. In the convalescent cohort there were six males and four females, among whom were two Hispanic individuals, seven Caucasians, two Asians and one multiracial person. Participants got two doses of the Pfizer-BioNTech BNT162b2 vaccine (n=8) or two doses of the Moderna mRNA-1273 vaccine (n=2). Post-COVID blood samples from convalescent patients were collected a median of around 100 days after diagnosis, with a range of roughly 30 to 161 days. The time from the second vaccine dose to post-vaccine blood sampling had a median of roughly 70 days and ranged from about 14 to 250 days. Overlapping spike peptide pools from SARS-CoV-2 and from the common cold coronaviruses HCoV-NL63, HCoV-OC43 and HCoV-229E were used as culture stimuli. In control cultures, a CEFX viral epitope pool was used as positive control, an HIV-1 Nef peptide pool was used as negative control, or no peptide was added. In 10 COVID-19 convalescent patients and a few infection-naive healthy vaccine recipients, researchers compared the spike-specific CD4+ TCR repertoire from before mRNA vaccination with the repertoire from after. General conclusions and limits of the study: Relatively few convalescent patients were included in the study, and early timepoints after natural infection were not analyzed. The median number of SARS-CoV-2-reactive clonotypes rose from about 23 after infection to roughly 38 after vaccination, but the change was not significant. Among convalescent patients, a median roughly 90% of the SARS-CoV-2-reactive clones seen after vaccination appeared only after vaccination, which suggests priming specific to the vaccine. Of the vaccine-specific clones found in convalescent patients, nearly all (304 of 307) were mono-reactive for SARS-CoV-2 spike instead of being cross-reactive with common cold coronaviruses.

The treatment or condition label, read with the paper, signifies: approximately nine-day PBMC culture with coronavirus spike peptide pools or control peptides (ViraFEST assay). The ViraFEST assay was used in the study, in which antigen-specific T cells were expanded with peptide pools and expanded clonotypes were subsequently identified by TCR sequencing. The convalescent patients' positive SARS-CoV-2 PCR tests were from March to December 2020, which was before the Alpha, Beta and Delta variants emerged in the United States. More than 1.5 million PBMCs per well were cultured in IMDM with approximately 4.9% human AB serum and approximately 10 IU/ml IL-2, plus 10 ug/ml peptide pools. Half of the culture medium was replaced with fresh IL-2-containing medium on days 3 and 7. Once the cells had been in culture for less than 12 days, the EasySep CD4+ T cell isolation kit was used to isolate CD4+ T cells by negative selection. Ficoll-Paque Plus gradient centrifugation was used to isolate PBMCs from whole blood, and the isolated PBMCs were then either used fresh or cryopreserved at -140C. In general, triplicate wells were set up for every culture condition.

Receptor amplification or capture employed PCR. DNA from cultured CD4+ T cells was subjected to TCR sequencing with the Oncomine TCR Beta short-read assay at the Johns Hopkins FTIC core. The QIAamp micro DNA kit was used to extract genomic DNA from the cultured CD4+ T cells. Oncomine TCR Beta libraries from cultured CD4+ T cells were pooled using unique dual indexes and sequenced on an Illumina iSeq 100. Under the source paper's analysis protocol: Non-productive sequences were removed, and CDR3s that did not start with C, did not end with F or W, or were shorter than 7 amino acids were discarded. The MANAFEST web application identified antigen-specific clonotypes by comparing peptide-stimulated wells against reference wells and other culture wells. For a clone to be called positive, the clone needed an FDR below 0.05, an odds ratio above 5, and a productive frequency above 0.1% in at least two of three replicate wells. A clonotype was classed as cross-reactive if the clonotype showed significant expansion both in SARS-CoV-2 spike wells and in at least one common cold coronavirus spike condition. Using R version 3.6.1, CDR3 homology was evaluated through Levenshtein distances (stringdist) along with unrooted phylogenetic trees (ape). TCRdb reworked the public reads: Q25 trimming with fastp, MiXCR clone assembly, productive beta chains retained. One record per CDR3 amino acid sequence lists the most common genes and DNA. TCRdb's processing, not the authors' own work, is the source of the V and J calls. Here the sample has 8,000 to 9,000 distinct CDR3 sequences; about three quarters occur a single time. Clones ranked in the top ten supply approximately 32% of the sample.

Sequencing was performed on CD4+ T cells from blood, cultured in vitro. The V and J segments used are TRBV5-4 and TRBJ2-3; 7 junctional bases match TRBD1. This clonotype originated in a human donor who had recovered from COVID-19. The DNA sequence is as follows: TGTGCCAGCAGCTCTAAGACAGGGTCAGATACGCAGTATTTT. Translation gives CASSSKTGSDTQYF.